The clone carrying this T cell receptor (beta chain) was seen a handful of times. The antigen is undetermined. These data originate in a study of beta chain features in type 1 diabetes. Cells sorted by CD45RO/CCR7/CD25/CD127/CD95/CD27 comprised CD4+ naive, central memory, regulatory and stem cell-like memory cells. General study points: Overrepresentation of cells with high TCR expression could result from cDNA sequencing. Patients with Type 1 diabetes showed moderately but significantly shorter TCRB CDR3s in all four CD4+ subsets.

This CDR3 spans 15 amino acids. The germline V gene has CDR1 SGDLS and CDR2 YYNGEE. Losses at the gene ends were 0 bases for V and 3 bases for J; bases not matched to a gene: 2. What was sequenced were expressed TCRB transcripts, since all of the isolated RNA had been reverse transcribed. Generated by immunoSEQ multiplex PCR, the TCRdb table keeps only in-frame clones and is missing some. The sample shows about 240,000 clones, roughly 30% of them seen only once. The J gene is TRBJ2-3, the V gene TRBV9; 9 bases match TRBD2. Sequencing was done on a sample of central memory CD4+ T cells from blood. This receptor was obtained from a man aged 25 to 40 in good health. CDR3 protein: CASSVDSGSTDTQYF. CDR3 nucleotide sequence: TGTGCCAGCAGCGTAGATAGCGGGAGTACAGATACGCAGTATTTT.